This section outlines one T cell receptor beta chain sequence together with its context. Its antigen remains unknown. Germline is not matched at one junction end, which may reflect a read error. This specimen comes from a study of regulatory T cells in long-lasting Graves disease. This CDR3 is 16 amino acids long. Germline lookup yields CDR1 SGHNT and CDR2 YYREEE (reference sequence). This sample's time point: newly diagnosed GD, antithyroid drugs for less than 3 months. PBMCs were the source of the RNA used for TCR sequencing. Graves' disease diagnosis used American Thyroid Association guidelines. Overall study results and limits: Limited sample numbers may have lowered accuracy.

Libraries of TCR beta came from iRepertoire HTBI primers plus Arm-PCR of CDR3 regions. TCRdb reprocessed the multiplex PCR reads via MiXCR and lists one record per CDR3 protein. The sample contains 400,000 to 450,000 distinct CDR3 sequences, 15% of which appear only once. This same sample was also taken into another study, of T cells in Graves' hyperthyroidism and ophthalmopathy. As that report states: Ophthalmopathy was identified by the model a median about 6 months ahead of onset.

The source was peripheral blood mononuclear cells (PBMCs), collected at new diagnosis, from a patient treated with antithyroid drugs. The origin of this receptor is a woman in her thirties with Graves disease. V gene TRBV5-4 combines with J gene TRBJ2-1; 10 nucleotides agree with TRBD2. The chain's CDR3 is CAGSLEYGVAGGEQFF. The CDR3 nucleotides are TGTGCCGGCAGCTTGGAGTACGGGGTAGCGGGAGGTGAGCAGTTCTTC.